Each of the 15 T cell receptor beta chains below was sequenced from the same sample in a study of T cell repertoires in cytomegalovirus infection. These TCRs are of unknown antigen specificity. TCRdb re-called the reads with MiXCR, one entry per CDR3 protein. The table lists 80,000 or so distinct CDR3 sequences, roughly 40% of them singletons. The sample was CD8+ T cells from cultured PBMCs, taken from culture after CMV antigen stimulation. These receptors came from a human donor in good health (CMV status not recorded). Some clones in this sample may be carry-over from other donors' samples.

The chain couples TRBV7-3 to TRBJ1-2, with D perhaps TRBD1 (5 bases). The V gene's germline CDR1 is SGHTA and CDR2 FQGTGA. The CDR3 has 14 amino acids. Trimming shortened V by 0 bases and J by 6 bases, and 11 bases separated the two germline ends. CDR3 region: CASSLTGGEHGYTF. The CDR3 nucleotides read TGTGCCAGCAGCTTAACCGGGGGAGAGCATGGCTACACCTTC.

This clonotype was seen only a few times. The chain carries TRBV27 and TRBJ2-5; perhaps TRBD1 as D (6 bases). CDR3 size: 14 residues. The germline CDR1 and CDR2 sequences are MNHEY and SMNVEV (reference sequence). V was cut by 6 bases and J by 5 bases, with 16 bases left in between. The CDR3 DNA reads as TGTGCCAGCAGCTCTACAGGGTCCGGGGAGACCCAGTACTTC. Protein product: CASSSTGSGETQYF.

The chain employs TRBV28 and TRBJ1-2; 8 nucleotides agree with TRBD1. Trimming took 5 bases from V and 4 from J; bases not matched to a gene: 9. The CDR3 totals 15 residues. CDR1 is MDHEN, CDR2 SYDVKM, per germline. DNA for the CDR3: TGTGCCAGCAGTCCCCCAGGGGGCTCTATCTATGGCTACACCTTC. Translation gives CASSPPGGSIYGYTF.

This clonotype showed up many times. The rearrangement uses TRBV27 and TRBJ2-1; the D gene is possibly TRBD2 (7 bases). Trimming pared 4 bases from V and 0 bases from J, leaving 16 bases between. This CDR3 is built from 17 residues. CDR1 and CDR2 from the germline V gene are MNHEY and SMNVEV (reference sequence). The CDR3 is CASSSGGGGSSYNEQFF. The CDR3 DNA sequence: TGTGCCAGCAGTTCGGGGGGCGGCGGGAGCTCCTACAATGAGCAGTTCTTC.

CDR3 protein: CASSLDWRTGIRDEQFF. In DNA form, the CDR3 reads TGTGCCAGCAGCTTAGATTGGCGGACAGGGATTCGAGATGAGCAGTTCTTC. V and J are TRBV11-2 and TRBJ2-1, with TRBD1 matching 8 bases. Germline assignment: CDR1 SGHAT and CDR2 FQNNGV. This CDR3 is 17 amino acids long. Trimming at V came to 0 bases and at J to 8 bases, leaving 12 bases not matched to a gene.

In its sample, this clonotype was seen a few times. The rearrangement joins TRBV6-5 to TRBJ2-7; 12 positions match TRBD1. V trimming: 6 bases; J trimming: 3 bases; junction bases outside the gene matches: 15. The CDR3 has 18 amino acids. From germline, CDR1 is MNHEY and CDR2 SVGAGI. The CDR3: CASSTGTGGIPGRYEQYF. CDR3 nucleotides: TGTGCCAGCAGCACCGGGACAGGGGGCATTCCGGGGCGCTACGAGCAGTACTTC.

The rearrangement uses TRBV4-3 and TRBJ2-5; D is perhaps TRBD2 (6 bases). Trimming left V 1 base short and J 5 bases short, with 17 bases between. This CDR3 contains 16 residues. CDR1 LGHNA and CDR2 YSLEER come from the germline V gene. CDR3 nucleotide sequence: TGCGCCAGCAGCCAAGGAATAGGACGGGGGATGGAGACCCAGTACTTC. It encodes CASSQGIGRGMETQYF.

The chain carries TRBV19 and TRBJ1-5, with TRBD1 identical over 7 bases. The CDR3 is 15 amino acids. V gave up 7 bases and J gave up 4 bases; unmatched junction bases: 10. The germline V gene encodes CDR1 LNHDA and CDR2 SQIVND (reference sequence). Here the CDR3 reads CASTDGQQGNQPQHF. The CDR3 nucleotides are TGTGCCAGTACCGATGGGCAACAGGGGAATCAGCCCCAGCATTTT.

The CDR3 region has the DNA TGTGCCAGCAGTCGGCGGGGGGCTGACACTGAAGCTTTCTTT. Protein sequence: CASSRRGADTEAFF. The chain recombines TRBV28 with TRBJ1-1, with D perhaps matching TRBD1 (6 bases). V was trimmed by 5 bases and J by 3 bases, leaving 13 bases between them. CDR1 and CDR2 from the germline V gene are MDHEN and SYDVKM. This CDR3 region has 14 residues.

This chain connects TRBV4-3 to TRBJ1-6; TRBD1 is a possible D gene (5 bases). Trimming stripped 0 bases from V and 0 bases from J, with 12 bases between. The CDR3 is 18 amino acids. CDR1 is LGHNA and CDR2 is YSLEER in the germline V gene. CDR3 sequence reads: CASSQEQVLDSYNSPLHF. DNA of the CDR3: TGCGCCAGCAGCCAAGAACAGGTTCTGGACTCCTATAATTCACCCCTCCACTTT.

CDR3 region: CASSHLQASGQTYNEQFF. Here the CDR3 DNA reads TGCGCCAGCAGCCATTTACAGGCCTCGGGACAGACCTACAATGAGCAGTTCTTC. This sequence joins TRBV4-1 and TRBJ2-1; 7 bases are shared with TRBD1. Germline V lookup: CDR1 MGHRA, CDR2 YSYEKL. The CDR3 totals 18 residues. After removal of 3 bases from V and 2 bases from J, the junction contained 13 bases not matched to a gene.

The chain joins TRBV27 to TRBJ2-2; D unclear. The CDR3 covers 13 residues. Germline values: CDR1 MNHEY, CDR2 SMNVEV (reference sequence). Between the trimmed V and J ends, which lost 5 bases and 5 bases, there was a span of 9 bases. In nucleotides, the CDR3 is TGTGCCAGCAGTCCGCTCGAGACCGGGGAGCTGTTTTTT. Translating it yields CASSPLETGELFF.

This clonotype was seen more than once but under ten times. The J gene is TRBJ2-7, the V gene TRBV7-8, with D perhaps matching TRBD1 (6 bases). CDR1 is SGHVS and CDR2 is FQNEAQ in the germline V gene. The CDR3 extends over 14 amino acids. V dropped 5 bases and J dropped 9 bases, with 20 bases sitting between them. The CDR3 coding sequence is TGTGCCAGCAGCAGCGCCGCTGGGGGACAAGGGCAGTACTTC. This codes for CASSSAAGGQGQYF.

This clonotype was counted many times. The rearrangement joins TRBV7-2 to TRBJ1-6; D not certain. Trimming removed 3 bases at V and 9 bases at J, with 9 bases between. The CDR3 is 13 amino acids. Germline CDR1 is SGHTA and CDR2 is FQGNSA. The CDR3 nucleotides are TGTGCCAGCAGCTTGGGAGGCCTTTCACCCCTCCACTTT. Its protein product is CASSLGGLSPLHF. The variable domain in full, with the rest retrieved from reference TRBV7-2 and TRBJ1-6, is GAGVSQSPSNKVTEKGKDVELRCDPISGHTALYWYRQSLGQGLEFLIYFQGNSAPDKSGLPSDRFSAERTGGSVSTLTIQRTQQEDSAVYLCASSLGGLSPLHFGNGTRLTVT.

The DNA for the CDR3 is TGTGCCAGCAGCTTAAGCACAGGGGGCCCGGGTACTGAAGCTTTCTTT. Protein sequence: CASSLSTGGPGTEAFF. This rearrangement joins TRBV7-9 to TRBJ1-1, with 9 bases aligning to TRBD1. Trimming took 2 bases from V and 5 from J; bases not matched to a gene: 9. Germline lookup yields CDR1 SEHNR and CDR2 FQNEAQ (reference sequence). This CDR3 contains 16 residues.